Listed here are 10 T cell receptor beta chains from one sample, sequenced in a study of cytomegalovirus exposure and HLA in healthy donors (dated by TCRdb to 2016 to 2017). Library prep was done by the immunoSEQ multiplex PCR assay. For the multiplex PCR, a mixture combining 60 forward primers for TCR Vbeta segments and 13 reverse primers for TCR Jbeta segments was used. TCRdb limited this immuneACCESS table to in-frame rearrangements with V and J called. A share of clones is missing; checked studies link under half to unresolved V genes, and the rest is unexplained. The table for this sample lists approximately 150,000 clones; 78% of them were counted only once. The ten most abundant clones make up approximately 13% of the sample. Sequencing was done on a sample of PBMCs. These receptor sequences come from a woman between 50 and 59 years old in good health and CMV-seropositive.

Worth noting for this clone: In the same sample, other DNA sequences code for this CDR3. V is TRBV5-1 and J is TRBJ1-1, with D hard to call. This CDR3 is 13 amino acids long. The V and J ends lost 4 bases and 0 bases respectively, with 7 bases between them. Germline assignment: CDR1 SGHRS and CDR2 YFSETQ. CDR3 sequence: CASSLTVNTEAFF. The DNA for the CDR3 is TGCGCCAGCAGCCTAACGGTGAACACTGAAGCTTTCTTT.

The chain uses TRBV29-1 and TRBJ2-7; D gene unclear. The CDR3 loop spans 11 amino acids. V lost 6 bases and J 0 bases, leaving 6 bases between the germline ends. Germline CDR1 and CDR2: SQVTM and ANQGSEA. The CDR3 coding sequence is TGCAGCGTATCTAGCTCCTACGAGCAGTACTTC. Translation: CSVSSSYEQYF.

This chain connects TRBV30 to TRBJ1-5; D not certain. This CDR3 comprises 13 residues. V lost 0 bases to trimming and J lost 6 bases, with 9 bases between them. Germline lookup yields CDR1 GTSNPN and CDR2 SVGIG (reference sequence). CDR3: CAWSVGGGQPQHF. In DNA form, the CDR3 reads TGTGCCTGGAGTGTAGGAGGTGGTCAGCCCCAGCATTTT.

Notes on this clone: Mismatch with germline at one junction end may stem from a read error. The genes are TRBV7-9 and TRBJ2-3; the match to TRBD2 covers 9 bases. The CDR3 is 18 residues long. The germline CDR1 and CDR2 sequences are SEHNR and FQNEAQ (reference sequence). The CDR3: CSSSLASGGSRRTDTQYF. CDR3 DNA: TGTTCCAGCAGCTTAGCCAGCGGGGGGTCCCGTCGCACAGATACGCAGTATTTT.

V gene TRBV18 combines with J gene TRBJ1-1, with 9 bases identical to TRBD1. The CDR3 covers 15 residues. Germline V lookup: CDR1 KGHSH, CDR2 LQKENI. Germline trimming cut 8 bases from V and 6 bases from J; bases unmatched to any gene: 13. The CDR3 DNA sequence: TGTGCCAGCCTTCTCACAGGGGGCACGTTCCCTGAAGCTTTCTTT. Its protein product is CASLLTGGTFPEAFF.

The gene calls are TRBV9 and TRBJ2-5; D is possibly TRBD1 (6 bases). The CDR3 spans 14 residues. V shed 0 bases and J shed 1 base, with 7 bases lying between them. Germline CDR1 reads SGDLS; CDR2 reads YYNGEE. The CDR3: CASSVGGGQETQYF. CDR3 nucleotides: TGTGCCAGCAGCGTAGGAGGGGGCCAAGAGACCCAGTACTTC. The whole variable domain, remainder taken from reference TRBV9 and TRBJ2-5, is DSGVTQTPKHLITATGQRVTLRCSPRSGDLSVYWYQQSLDQGLQFLIQYYNGEERAKGNILERFSAQQFPDLHSELNLSSLELGDSALYFCASSVGGGQETQYFGPGTRLLVL.

This chain uses TRBV5-6 with TRBJ1-1; 8 bases align to TRBD1. V was clipped by 1 base and J by 5 bases; unmatched bases: 13. This CDR3 is 17 amino acids long. Germline CDR1 reads SGHDT; CDR2 reads YYEEEE. Here the CDR3 DNA reads TGTGCCAGCAGCTTGAAGACAGGGGCTTTGAGATGGACTGAAGCTTTCTTT. Its translation is CASSLKTGALRWTEAFF. Complete variable domain (other parts from reference TRBV5-6 and TRBJ1-1): DAGVTQSPTHLIKTRGQQVTLRCSPKSGHDTVSWYQQALGQGPQFIFQYYEEEERQRGNFPDRFSGHQFPNYSSELNVNALLLGDSALYLCASSLKTGALRWTEAFFGQGTRLTVV.

V and J are TRBV30 and TRBJ1-5, with 7 bases lining up with TRBD1. V lost 0 bases and J lost 4; bases outside the gene matches: 6. Germline V CDR1 and CDR2: GTSNPN, SVGIG (reference sequence). CDR3 length equals 15 residues. In DNA form, the CDR3 reads TGTGCCTGGAGTGTCCGGGACAGAACGAATCAGCCCCAGCATTTT. This gives the protein CAWSVRDRTNQPQHF.

The V call is TRBV11-3, the J call TRBJ2-5, with D tentatively TRBD1 (6 bases). Per the germline V gene, CDR1 is SGHNT and CDR2 is YENEEA. The V end was cut by 2 bases, the J end by 5 bases, with 6 bases between. The CDR3 runs 12 residues. The CDR3 loop reads CASSLRGETQYF. The DNA for the CDR3 is TGTGCCAGCAGCTTAAGGGGGGAGACCCAGTACTTC. Filled out from reference TRBV11-3 and TRBJ2-5, the complete variable domain reads EAGVVQSPRYKIIEKKQPVAFWCNPISGHNTLYWYLQNLGQGPELLIRYENEEAVDDSQLPKDRFSAERLKGVDSTLKIQPAELGDSAVYLCASSLRGETQYFGPGTRLLVL.

This rearrangement joins TRBV20-1 to TRBJ2-3; 10 bases fit TRBD1. The CDR3 length is 11 residues. Losses at the gene ends were 5 bases for V and 12 bases for J; bases not matched to a gene: 5. Germline V lookup: CDR1 DFQATT, CDR2 SNEGSKA (reference sequence). The CDR3 loop is CSAYDRGPQYF. CDR3 DNA: TGCAGTGCTTACGACAGGGGGCCTCAGTATTTT.